This TCR beta chain originates from a study of read filtering for tumor transcriptome and immune sequencing. About the study: DNase treatment preceded whole-transcriptome library preparation. TCR-mapped reads were about 4.05 to 10.27 million with IR-seq versus roughly 80 to 1,300 with RNA-seq.

Germline V lookup: CDR1 SNHLY, CDR2 FYNNEI. V was clipped by 5 bases and J by 11 bases, with 15 bases between them. The CDR3 runs 12 residues. This library used around 400 ng RNA and molecular barcoded adaptors spanning alpha/delta and beta/gamma chains. TCRdb passed the reads through MiXCR, listing each CDR3 protein once. The table includes about 24,000 distinct CDR3 sequences, approximately 22% detected once. This clonotype was observed at least ten times. Its antigen remains unknown. Study results and caveats: Approximately 80% of IR-seq clonotypes had one read, totaling about 3.3% of reads; RNA-seq: about 74% and 41%.

The sequence was collected from a donor at least 40 years old with multiple myeloma. The chain recombines TRBV2 with TRBJ1-1, with a tentative D call TRBD1 (5 bases). Input material: a population of CD138-negative cells sorted from bone marrow. CDR3 nucleotide sequence: TGTGCCAGCAGTCCCGGGACGAGTGGCGCTTTCTTT. This translates into CASSPGTSGAFF.